This TCR beta chain was identified in a study of shared clonotypes between healthy human individuals. Study in general: Samples came from a couple of female and three male donors aged 18 to 49.

Study observations and caveats: An effect of sequencing depth on clonotype sharing among donors was expected. The low donor count limited represented genetic and exposure-history diversity.

Once extracted for a subset, genomic DNA was divided evenly among several immunoSEQ plates. Using immunoSEQ multiplex PCR, the repertoire was profiled, and TCRdb retains in-frame clones only, with some absent. The sample lists roughly 2,300,000 clones, approximately 90% occurring once. The CDR3 covers 15 residues. The V segment lost 5 bases and the J segment 10 bases; nucleotides outside the gene matches: 11. Germline V CDR1 and CDR2: SNHLY, FYNNEI. To note about this clone: What it recognizes is unknown.

V gene TRBV2 combines with J gene TRBJ1-5; TRBD1 agrees at 10 bases. Specimen: naive CD4+ T cells from PBMCs. Subset described: CD45RA+ positively selected. The receptor was derived from a man in his late teens or twenties in good health. Some clones in this sample may be carry-over from other donors' samples. The CDR3 region has the DNA TGTGCCAGCAGTAGACAGGGGGCTCGTCATGACCCCCAGCATTTT. Translating it yields CASSRQGARHDPQHF.